This T cell receptor beta chain was sequenced for a study of T cell responses to AZD1222 COVID-19 vaccine. Findings of the study overall: Elevations in Spike-specific TCR breadth and depth followed administration of two AZD1222 doses. Nearly half of unique spike-specific TCRs reportedly avoided B.1.351 and B.1.1.7 mutated regions. In a largely white British group with more females than males, clonal diversity was possibly underestimated. Dominant at 160-218 and 743-854, vaccine-associated CD4 TCRs also spanned spike.

Generated by immunoSEQ multiplex PCR, the TCRdb table keeps only in-frame clones and is missing some. This repertoire shows approximately 140,000 clones, roughly nine tenths found once; its top ten account for about 3.3%. To note about this clone: Its target is unknown.

Trimming cost V 4 bases and J 5 bases; bases outside gene matches: 6. The CDR3 spans 14 residues. The germline V gene encodes CDR1 SEHNR and CDR2 FQNEAQ (reference sequence). The receptor's source is an adult who received the AZD1222 COVID-19 vaccine. The chain recombines TRBV7-9 with TRBJ2-5, with 8 positions matching TRBD2. This material consisted of peripheral blood, taken 28 days after the second AZD1222 dose. CDR3 sequence (DNA): TGTGCCAGCAGCTCGTTGCGGGGGGAGGAGACCCAGTACTTC. Its translation: CASSSLRGEETQYF. The full variable domain, completed using reference TRBV7-9 and TRBJ2-5, is DTGVSQNPRHKITKRGQNVTFRCDPISEHNRLYWYRQTLGQGPEFLTYFQNEAQLEKSRLLSDRFSAERPKGSFSTLEIQRTEQGDSAMYLCASSSLRGEETQYFGPGTRLLVL.